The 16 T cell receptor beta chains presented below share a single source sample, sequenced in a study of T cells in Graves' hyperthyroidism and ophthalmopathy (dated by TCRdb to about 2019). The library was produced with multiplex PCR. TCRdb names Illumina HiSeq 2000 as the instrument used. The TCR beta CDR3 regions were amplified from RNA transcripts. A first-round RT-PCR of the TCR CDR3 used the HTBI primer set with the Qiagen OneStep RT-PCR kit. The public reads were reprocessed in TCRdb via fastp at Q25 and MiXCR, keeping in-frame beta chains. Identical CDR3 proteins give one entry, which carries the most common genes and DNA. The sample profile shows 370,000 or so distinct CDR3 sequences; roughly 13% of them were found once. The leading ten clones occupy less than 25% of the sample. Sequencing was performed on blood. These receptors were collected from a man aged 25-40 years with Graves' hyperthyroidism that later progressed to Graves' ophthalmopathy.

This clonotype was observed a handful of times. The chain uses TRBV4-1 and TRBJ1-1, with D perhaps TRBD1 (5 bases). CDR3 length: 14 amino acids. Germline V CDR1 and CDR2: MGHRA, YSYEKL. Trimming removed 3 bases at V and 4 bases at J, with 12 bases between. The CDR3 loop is CASSHPRGPTEAFF. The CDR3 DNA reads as TGCGCCAGCAGCCACCCCCGGGGCCCCACTGAAGCTTTCTTT.

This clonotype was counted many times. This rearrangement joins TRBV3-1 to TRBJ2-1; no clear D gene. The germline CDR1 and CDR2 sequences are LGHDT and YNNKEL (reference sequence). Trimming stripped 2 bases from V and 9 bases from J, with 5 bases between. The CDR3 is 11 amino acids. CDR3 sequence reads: CASSQLTEQFF. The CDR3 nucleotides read TGTGCCAGCAGCCAATTGACTGAGCAGTTCTTC.

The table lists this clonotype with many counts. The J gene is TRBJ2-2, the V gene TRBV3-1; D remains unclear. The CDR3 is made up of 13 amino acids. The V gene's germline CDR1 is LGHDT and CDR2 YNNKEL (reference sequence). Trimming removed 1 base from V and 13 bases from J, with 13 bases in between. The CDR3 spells CASSQGWKRGLFF. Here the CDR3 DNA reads TGTGCCAGCAGCCAAGGTTGGAAAAGAGGGCTGTTTTTT.

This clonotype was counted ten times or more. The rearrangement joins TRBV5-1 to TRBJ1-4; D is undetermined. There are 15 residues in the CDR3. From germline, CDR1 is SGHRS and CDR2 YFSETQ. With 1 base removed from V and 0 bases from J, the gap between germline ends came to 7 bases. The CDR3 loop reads CASSLSGATNEKLFF. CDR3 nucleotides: TGCGCCAGCAGCTTGAGCGGGGCAACTAATGAAAAACTGTTTTTT.

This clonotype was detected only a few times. The CDR3 DNA reads TGCGCCAGCAGCGGACAGGGGGCGGAAGGAAACACCATATATTTT. It yields the protein CASSGQGAEGNTIYF. V usage is TRBV5-1 and J usage is TRBJ1-3, with 11 bases fitting TRBD1. CDR3 length: 15 residues. The junction had 4 bases not matched to a gene; V was cut back by 4 bases and J by 4 bases. Germline values: CDR1 SGHRS, CDR2 YFSETQ.

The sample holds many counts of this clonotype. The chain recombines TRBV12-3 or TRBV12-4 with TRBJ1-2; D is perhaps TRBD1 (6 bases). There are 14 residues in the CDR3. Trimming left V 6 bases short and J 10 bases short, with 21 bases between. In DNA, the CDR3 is TGTGCCAGCAGCCTACACATCAGACAGGAGGACTACACCTTC. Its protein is CASSLHIRQEDYTF.

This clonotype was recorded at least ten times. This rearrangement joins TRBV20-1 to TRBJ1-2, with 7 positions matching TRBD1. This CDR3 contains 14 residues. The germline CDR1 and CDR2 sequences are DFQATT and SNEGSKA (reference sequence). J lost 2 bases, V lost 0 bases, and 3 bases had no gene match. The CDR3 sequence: CSARETGRNYGYTF. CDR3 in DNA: TGCAGTGCTAGAGAGACAGGGAGGAACTATGGCTACACCTTC.

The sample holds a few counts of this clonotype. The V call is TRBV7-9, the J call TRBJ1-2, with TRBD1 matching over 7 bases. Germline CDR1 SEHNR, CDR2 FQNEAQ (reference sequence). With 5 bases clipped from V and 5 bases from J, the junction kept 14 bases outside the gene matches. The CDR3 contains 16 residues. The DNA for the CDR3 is TGTGCCAGCAGCCCCCCCCCGGGAGGGGGCTTGTATGGCTACACCTTC. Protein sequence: CASSPPPGGGLYGYTF.

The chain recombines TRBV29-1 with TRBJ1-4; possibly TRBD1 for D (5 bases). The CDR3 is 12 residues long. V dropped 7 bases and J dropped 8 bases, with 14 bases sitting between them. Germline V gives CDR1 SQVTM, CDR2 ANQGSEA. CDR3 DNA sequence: TGCAGCGCTGGGGGAGAGGGAGAAAAACTGTTTTTT. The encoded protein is CSAGGEGEKLFF.

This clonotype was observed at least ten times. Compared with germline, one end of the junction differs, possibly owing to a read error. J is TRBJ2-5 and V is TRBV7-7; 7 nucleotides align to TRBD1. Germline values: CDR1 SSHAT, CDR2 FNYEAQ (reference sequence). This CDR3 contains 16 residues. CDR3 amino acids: CASSLGGDRAKETQYF. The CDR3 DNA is TGTGCTAGCAGCTTAGGAGGAGACAGGGCCAAAGAGACCCAGTACTTC. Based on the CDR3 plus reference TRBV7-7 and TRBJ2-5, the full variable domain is GAGVSQSPRYKVTKRGQDVTLRCDPISSHATLYWYQQALGQGPEFLTYFNYEAQPDKSGLPSDRFSAERPEGSISTLTIQRTEQRDSAMYRCASSLGGDRAKETQYFGPGTRLLVL.

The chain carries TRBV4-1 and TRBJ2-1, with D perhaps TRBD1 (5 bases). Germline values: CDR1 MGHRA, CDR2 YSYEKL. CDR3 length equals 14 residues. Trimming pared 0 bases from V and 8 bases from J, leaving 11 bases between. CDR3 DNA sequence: TGCGCCAGCAGCCAAGAGGGCAGGGTGCATGAGCAGTTCTTC. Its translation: CASSQEGRVHEQFF.

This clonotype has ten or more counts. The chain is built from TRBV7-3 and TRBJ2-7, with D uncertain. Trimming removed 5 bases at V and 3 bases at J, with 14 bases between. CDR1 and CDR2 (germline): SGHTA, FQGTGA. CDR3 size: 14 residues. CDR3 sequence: CASSTRSLYYEQYF. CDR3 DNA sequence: TGTGCCAGCAGCACTCGGTCGTTGTACTACGAGCAGTACTTC.

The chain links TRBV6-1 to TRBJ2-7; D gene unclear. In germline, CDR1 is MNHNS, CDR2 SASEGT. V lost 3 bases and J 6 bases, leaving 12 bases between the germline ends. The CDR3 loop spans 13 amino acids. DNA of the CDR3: TGTGCCAGCAGTGAGTTAAATACGGGCGAGCAGTACTTC. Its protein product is CASSELNTGEQYF.

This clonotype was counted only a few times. CDR3 in amino acids: CASSPGQGSAEAFF. CDR3 bases: TGCGCCAGCAGCCCGGGACAGGGTTCGGCTGAAGCTTTCTTT. The chain recombines TRBV5-1 with TRBJ1-1; TRBD1 aligns across 9 bases. The V gene end was trimmed by 4 bases and the J gene end by 6 bases; junction bases not matched to a gene: 7. Looked up from germline, CDR1 is SGHRS and CDR2 is YFSETQ. The CDR3 runs 14 residues.

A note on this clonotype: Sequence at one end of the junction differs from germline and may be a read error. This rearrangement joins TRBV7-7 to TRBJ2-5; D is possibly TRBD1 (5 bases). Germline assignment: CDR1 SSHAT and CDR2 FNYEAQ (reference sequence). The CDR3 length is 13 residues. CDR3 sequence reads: CASSLLTEETQYF. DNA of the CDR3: TGTGCTAGCAGCTTATTGACAGAAGAGACCCAGTACTTC.

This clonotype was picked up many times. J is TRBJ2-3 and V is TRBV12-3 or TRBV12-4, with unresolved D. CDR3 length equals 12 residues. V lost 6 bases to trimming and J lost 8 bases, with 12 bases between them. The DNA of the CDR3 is TGTGCCAGCAGCCCTGTAATTGCTACGCAGTATTTT. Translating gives CASSPVIATQYF.